Listed below are T cell receptor beta chains from one sample, sequenced in a study of blood T cell repertoires in COVID-19. Repertoires were generated with immunoSEQ multiplex PCR, while TCRdb's copy carries only in-frame clones and drops some. In the table there are about 260,000 clones, about 87% of which are singletons. The sample taken for sequencing was peripheral blood. These receptors came from a woman aged 40 to 50 who had recovered from COVID-19. Both conserved end residues are part of each CDR3. The D gene is left open where the match is weak. For some rows the clone size is stated as once, few or many, or as a class when expanded; others skip it.

J,size,V,D,CDR3,DNA
TRBJ1-1,.,TRBV13,TRBD1,CASSLGGRGLGTEAFF,TGTGCCAGCAGCTTAGGGGGCAGGGGGCTGGGGACTGAAGCTTTCTTT
TRBJ2-1,.,TRBV7-9,TRBD2,CASSPLRGTSLYNEQFF,TGTGCCAGCAGCCCTTTACGTGGGACTAGCCTTTACAATGAGCAGTTCTTC
TRBJ2-5,once,TRBV6-6,.,CASSYSIGAATQYF,TGTGCCAGCAGTTACTCGATTGGGGCAGCGACCCAGTACTTC
TRBJ1-3,.,TRBV10-3,TRBD1,CAISVYGTETGNTIYF,TGTGCCATCAGTGTTTACGGGACAGAGACTGGAAACACCATATATTTT
TRBJ1-3,.,TRBV5-1,.,CASSYDKAGNTIYF,TGCGCCAGCAGCTACGATAAAGCCGGAAACACCATATATTTT
TRBJ1-6,.,TRBV27,TRBD1,CASSPDGTDPSPLHF,TGTGCCAGCAGTCCAGACGGGACAGATCCATCACCCCTCCACTTT
TRBJ1-2,.,TRBV7-9,.,CASSPTWGDYGYTF,TGTGCCAGCAGCCCCACTTGGGGGGATTATGGCTACACCTTC
TRBJ2-6,.,TRBV30,TRBD1,CAWREYRGFTGANVLTF,TGTGCCTGGAGGGAATACAGGGGGTTTACTGGGGCCAACGTCCTGACTTTC
TRBJ1-2,.,TRBV30,TRBD1,CAWSPGGGSYGYTF,TGTGCCTGGAGTCCAGGGGGCGGTAGCTATGGCTACACCTTC
TRBJ1-6,.,TRBV6-5,.,CASSTVDRYNSPLHF,TGTGCCAGCAGTACCGTGGACAGATATAATTCACCCCTCCACTTT
TRBJ2-1,.,TRBV13,.,CASSLAYNEQFF,TGTGCCAGCAGCTTAGCTTACAATGAGCAGTTCTTC
TRBJ2-3,.,TRBV28,TRBD1,CASRYSGGPSTDTQYF,TGTGCCAGCAGGTACTCAGGGGGCCCCAGCACAGATACGCAGTATTTT
TRBJ2-1,.,TRBV24-1,TRBD2,CATSDPGTSVSQFF,TGTGCCACCAGTGACCCCGGGACTAGTGTGTCGCAGTTCTTC
TRBJ2-3,few,TRBV7-3,.,CASSTGGHPRDTQYF,TGTGCCAGCAGCACTGGTGGGCACCCCAGAGATACGCAGTATTTT
TRBJ2-3,.,TRBV6-5,.,CASTGRGATDTQYF,TGTGCCAGCACCGGACGGGGGGCCACAGATACGCAGTATTTT
TRBJ1-1,.,TRBV3-1/TRBV3-2,.,CASSQDGRENTEAFF,TGTGCCAGCAGCCAAGATGGCAGGGAGAACACTGAAGCTTTCTTT
TRBJ1-1,.,TRBV27,TRBD1,CASSPNTGGGRNTEAFF,TGTGCCAGCAGTCCGAACACAGGGGGAGGTCGGAACACTGAAGCTTTCTTT
TRBJ2-5,.,TRBV11-3,TRBD2,CASSSRTRETQYF,TGTGCCAGCAGCTCCCGGACTAGGGAGACCCAGTACTTC
TRBJ2-5,.,TRBV7-2,TRBD1,CASSLGPPGGAQETQYF,TGTGCCAGCAGCTTAGGCCCTCCAGGGGGCGCCCAAGAGACCCAGTACTTC
TRBJ2-2,.,TRBV20-1,.,CSAVNTGELFF,TGCAGTGCCGTTAACACCGGGGAGCTGTTTTTT
TRBJ2-3,.,TRBV5-1,TRBD1,CASSLQGGTDTQYF,TGCGCCAGCAGCTTGCAGGGGGGCACAGATACGCAGTATTTT
TRBJ1-1,.,TRBV6-5,TRBD1,CASRRQGNTEAFF,TGTGCCAGCAGAAGACAGGGAAACACTGAAGCTTTCTTT
TRBJ2-7,once,TRBV14,.,CASSQQPGGLPYEQYF,TGTGCCAGCAGCCAGCAACCGGGGGGCCTTCCCTACGAGCAGTACTTC
TRBJ2-7,.,TRBV9,.,CASSVATGLLSEQYF,TGTGCCAGCAGCGTAGCCACAGGGTTATTAAGCGAGCAGTACTTC
TRBJ1-5,.,TRBV2,TRBD1,CASSVRGIGNQPQHF,TGTGCCAGCAGTGTCAGGGGGATAGGCAATCAGCCCCAGCATTTT
TRBJ2-3,.,TRBV15,TRBD2,CATSRASGGAPSHTQYF,TGTGCCACCAGCAGGGCAAGCGGGGGGGCCCCCTCGCATACGCAGTATTTT
TRBJ1-1,.,TRBV9,.,CASSRGGAPSAFF,TGTGCCAGCAGCCGGGGGGGGGCCCCCTCGGCTTTCTTT
TRBJ1-1,.,TRBV4-3,TRBD1,CASSRSDRATEAFF,TGCGCCAGCAGCCGATCGGACAGGGCCACTGAAGCTTTCTTT
TRBJ1-2,.,TRBV9,TRBD1,CASSGQGLANYGYTF,TGTGCCAGCTCGGGACAGGGGCTAGCTAACTATGGCTACACCTTC
TRBJ2-7,.,TRBV18,TRBD1,CASSGTGAYEQYF,TGTGCCAGCTCAGGGACAGGGGCCTACGAGCAGTACTTC
TRBJ2-2,.,TRBV7-9,.,CASIAGWSPNTGELFF,TGTGCCAGCATCGCGGGGTGGAGCCCGAACACCGGGGAGCTGTTTTTT
TRBJ1-2,.,TRBV12-5,.,CASGPTAGWRYGYTF,TGTGCTAGTGGTCCGACTGCAGGGTGGCGGTATGGCTACACCTTC
TRBJ2-5,.,TRBV11-2,.,CASSLRGWGPQETQYF,TGTGCCAGCAGCTTAAGGGGGTGGGGCCCCCAAGAGACCCAGTACTTC
TRBJ2-7,.,TRBV2,TRBD2,CASSDGWGSGGAHEQYF,TGTGCCAGCAGTGACGGATGGGGTAGCGGGGGGGCGCACGAGCAGTACTTC
TRBJ1-1,.,TRBV6-2/TRBV6-3,.,CASSYLGALNTEAFF,TGTGCCAGCAGTTACTTGGGGGCCCTGAACACTGAAGCTTTCTTT
TRBJ2-3,.,TRBV9,.,CASSVETGPYSTDTQYF,TGTGCCAGCAGCGTGGAGACAGGCCCCTATAGCACAGATACGCAGTATTTT
TRBJ1-2,.,TRBV27,.,CASSLRPGVGGYTF,TGTGCCAGCAGTTTACGGCCCGGGGTCGGTGGCTACACCTTC
TRBJ1-5,.,TRBV27,TRBD1,CASRFNRGGNQPQHF,TGTGCCAGCAGATTTAACAGGGGAGGCAATCAGCCCCAGCATTTT
TRBJ1-1,.,TRBV5-1,.,CASSFPGVGTEAFF,TGCGCCAGCAGCTTCCCGGGGGTCGGGACTGAAGCTTTCTTT
TRBJ1-4,.,TRBV4-3,TRBD1,CASSQASPGQGGKLFF,TGCGCCAGCAGCCAAGCCTCTCCGGGACAGGGTGGAAAACTGTTTTTT
TRBJ2-7,.,TRBV5-1,.,CASSWAGSSYEQYF,TGCGCCAGCAGCTGGGCGGGGAGCTCCTACGAGCAGTACTTC
TRBJ2-7,.,TRBV7-3,TRBD1,CASSASAGQGASEQYF,TGTGCCAGCAGCGCTTCCGCGGGACAGGGGGCTTCCGAGCAGTACTTC
TRBJ2-7,.,TRBV9,TRBD1,CASSVGPRQGAYEQYF,TGTGCCAGCAGCGTAGGCCCGCGACAGGGGGCCTACGAGCAGTACTTC
TRBJ1-1,.,TRBV3-1/TRBV3-2,TRBD1,CASSRGQGNTEAFF,TGTGCCAGCAGCCGAGGACAGGGGAACACTGAAGCTTTCTTT
TRBJ2-1,.,TRBV4-3,TRBD1,CASSPGTGDFNEQFF,TGCGCCAGCAGCCCCGGGACAGGGGATTTCAATGAGCAGTTCTTC
TRBJ1-4,.,TRBV30,TRBD1,CAWSETGVEKLFF,TGTGCCTGGAGTGAGACAGGGGTCGAAAAACTGTTTTTT
TRBJ2-1,.,TRBV6-6,TRBD2,CAVRTSGGRVEQFF,TGTGCCGTCCGGACTAGCGGGGGGCGAGTCGAGCAGTTCTTC
TRBJ2-3,.,TRBV7-9,.,CASSLQRARDTQYF,TGTGCCAGCAGCTTACAGCGCGCCAGAGATACGCAGTATTTT
TRBJ1-2,.,TRBV7-2,TRBD1,CASSLDRGTYGYTF,TGTGCCAGCAGCTTGGACAGGGGAACCTATGGCTACACCTTC
TRBJ1-2,few,TRBV12-3/TRBV12-4,.,CASSGGDYGYTF,TGTGCCAGCAGCGGAGGGGACTATGGCTACACCTTC
TRBJ2-2,once,TRBV7-3,.,CASSRMGSTGELFF,TGTGCCAGCAGCCGAATGGGGAGTACCGGGGAGCTGTTTTTT
TRBJ1-1,.,TRBV9,.,CASSEQGNTEAFF,TGTGCCAGCAGCGAGCAGGGGAACACTGAAGCTTTCTTT
TRBJ1-2,.,TRBV18,TRBD1,CASPPWPTGAHDYGYTF,TGTGCCAGCCCACCTTGGCCCACAGGGGCCCACGACTATGGCTACACCTTC
TRBJ2-1,.,TRBV11-2,TRBD2,CASSLVASGEPYNEQFF,TGTGCCAGCAGCTTAGTGGCTAGCGGGGAACCCTACAATGAGCAGTTCTTC